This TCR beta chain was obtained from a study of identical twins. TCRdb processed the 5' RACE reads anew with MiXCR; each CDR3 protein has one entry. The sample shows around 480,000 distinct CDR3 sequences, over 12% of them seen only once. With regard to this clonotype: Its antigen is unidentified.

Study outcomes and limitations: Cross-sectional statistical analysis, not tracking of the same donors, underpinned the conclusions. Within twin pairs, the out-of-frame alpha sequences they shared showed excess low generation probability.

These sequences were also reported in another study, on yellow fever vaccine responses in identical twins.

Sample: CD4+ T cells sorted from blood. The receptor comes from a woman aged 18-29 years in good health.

CDR3 in amino acids: CASSRMTGAEGLETQYF. In DNA form, the CDR3 reads TGTGCCAGCAGTCGCATGACCGGGGCCGAAGGGTTGGAGACCCAGTACTTC. The chain has TRBV6-1 and TRBJ2-5; D may be TRBD1 or TRBD2 (5 bases each). V lost 5 bases and J 5 bases, leaving 24 bases between the germline ends. CDR1 and CDR2 (germline): MNHNS, SASEGT. The CDR3 extends over 17 amino acids.